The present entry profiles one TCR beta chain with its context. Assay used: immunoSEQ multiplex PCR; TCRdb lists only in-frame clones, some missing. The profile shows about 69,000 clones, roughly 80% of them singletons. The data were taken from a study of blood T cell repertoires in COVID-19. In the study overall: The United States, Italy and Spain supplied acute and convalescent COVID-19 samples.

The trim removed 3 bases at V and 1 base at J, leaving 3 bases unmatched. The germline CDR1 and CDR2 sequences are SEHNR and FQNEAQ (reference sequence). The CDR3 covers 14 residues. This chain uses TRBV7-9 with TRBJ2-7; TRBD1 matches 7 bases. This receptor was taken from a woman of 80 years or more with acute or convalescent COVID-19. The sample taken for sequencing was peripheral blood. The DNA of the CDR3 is TGTGCCAGCAGCTTTGAGACAGGGTCCTACGAGCAGTACTTC. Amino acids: CASSFETGSYEQYF.